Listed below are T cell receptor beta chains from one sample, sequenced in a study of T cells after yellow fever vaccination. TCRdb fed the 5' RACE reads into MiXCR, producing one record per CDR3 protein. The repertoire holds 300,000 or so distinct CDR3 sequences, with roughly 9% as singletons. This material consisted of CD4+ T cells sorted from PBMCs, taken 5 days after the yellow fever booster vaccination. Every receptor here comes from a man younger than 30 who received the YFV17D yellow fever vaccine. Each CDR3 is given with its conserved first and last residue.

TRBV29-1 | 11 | CSVGIQNGYTF
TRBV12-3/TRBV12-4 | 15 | CASSGTGSQGNTIYF
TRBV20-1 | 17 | CSASPPQGAGGSGEQFF
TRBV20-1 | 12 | CSASGAEGTQYF
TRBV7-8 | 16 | CASNLPAPHRNQPQHF
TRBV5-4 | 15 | CASSPDRVSYNEQFF
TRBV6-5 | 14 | CASSYRGLGETQYF
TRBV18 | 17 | CASSLMPTTNKDSPLHF
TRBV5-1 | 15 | CASSYRQVIQETQYF
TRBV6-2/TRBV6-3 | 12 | CASSYPGYSLHF
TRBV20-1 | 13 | CSARGGRPYEQYF
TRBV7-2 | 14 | CASSLDWGGKTQYF
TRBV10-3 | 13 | CAISDGGERGYTF
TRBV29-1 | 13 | CSVARTVSYEQYF
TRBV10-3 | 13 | CAISEWGQGEAFF
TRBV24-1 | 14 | CATSGTGSTDTQYF
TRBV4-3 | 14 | CASSLGPNPGELFF
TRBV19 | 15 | CASSGSAGTNSPLHF
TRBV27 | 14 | CASSYDRASQPQHF
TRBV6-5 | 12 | CASSTGGSPLHF
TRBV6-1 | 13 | CASSVPENYGYTF
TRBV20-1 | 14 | CSLSRAGGLNTQYF
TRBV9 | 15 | CASSDGTGGTGELFF
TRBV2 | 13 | CASREELVGTQYF
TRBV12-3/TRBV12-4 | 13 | CASSFRTGVRYTF
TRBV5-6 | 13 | CASRFTGSYGYTF
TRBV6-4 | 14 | CASNRGLGTDTQYF
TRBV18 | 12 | CASSPPYDEQYF
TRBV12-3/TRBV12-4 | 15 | CASSLFGSVEETQYF
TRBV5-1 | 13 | CATANRSTDTQYF
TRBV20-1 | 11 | CSASTPGEAFF
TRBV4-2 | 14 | CASSLPGGATEAFF
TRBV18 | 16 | CASSPQGAGGYNEQFF
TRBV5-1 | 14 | CASSLEGGSYGYTF
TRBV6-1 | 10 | CASSENIQYF
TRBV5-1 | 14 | CASSGPDRYNEQFF
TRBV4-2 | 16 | CASSSESPRGNSPLHF
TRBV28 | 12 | CASSLWPESYTF
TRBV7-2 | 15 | CASSPGLAAHNEQFF
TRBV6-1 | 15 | CASSRGGQGVYPQHF
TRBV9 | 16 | CASSVRPLLAADTQYF
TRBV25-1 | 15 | CASSHRQGEAGLAFF
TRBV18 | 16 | CASSPKSFRGEQKLFF
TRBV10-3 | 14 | CAISALTGSYEQYF
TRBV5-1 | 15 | CASSPGTQWEETQYF
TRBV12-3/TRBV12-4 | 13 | CASSSQLGTEAFF